A single sample is the source of the 5 T cell receptor beta chains below, sequenced in a study of blood T cell repertoires in COVID-19. Repertoires were generated with immunoSEQ multiplex PCR, while TCRdb's copy carries only in-frame clones and drops some. Of about 200,000 clones listed, approximately 84% were seen once; the top ten hold roughly 6.9%. Sequenced input: PBMCs or T cells enriched from blood (not recorded which). The receptors were gathered from a man aged 35-49 years who had recovered from COVID-19.

CDR3 DNA sequence: TGTGCCAGCAGTTTCGCCGGGGGAGTCAACACTGAAGCTTTCTTT. Amino acid sequence: CASSFAGGVNTEAFF. V gene TRBV5-4 combines with J gene TRBJ1-1, with D possibly matching TRBD1 (5 bases). V was shortened by 5 bases and J by 2 bases, with 16 bases between the two germline ends. The CDR3 sequence is 15 residues long. Germline lookup yields CDR1 SGHNT and CDR2 YYREEE (reference sequence).

V and J are TRBV5-6 and TRBJ1-1, with 9 positions matching TRBD1. Germline CDR1 reads SGHDT; CDR2 reads YYEEEE. With 1 base clipped from V and 1 base from J, the junction kept 5 bases outside the gene matches. CDR3 size: 16 residues. CDR3 nucleotides: TGTGCCAGCAGCTTGCCGGGACAGGGAGAGAACACTGAAGCTTTCTTT. Amino acids: CASSLPGQGENTEAFF.

V and J are TRBV5-1 and TRBJ1-1, with D perhaps TRBD1 (6 bases). V was shortened by 1 base and J by 6 bases, with 10 bases between the two germline ends. The CDR3 sequence is 13 residues long. Germline V CDR1 and CDR2: SGHRS, YFSETQ. Here the CDR3 reads CASSLNREPEAFF. CDR3 DNA sequence: TGCGCCAGCAGCTTGAACAGGGAGCCTGAAGCTTTCTTT.

This chain links TRBV7-9 with TRBJ1-1; no clear D gene. Germline CDR1 is SEHNR and CDR2 is FQNEAQ (reference sequence). Deletions cut 1 base from V and 11 bases from J, with 8 bases between. The CDR3 has 11 amino acids. The CDR3 coding sequence is TGTGCCAGCAGCTTAGGAGGGTCGGCTTTCTTT. Amino acids: CASSLGGSAFF.

The chain links TRBV6-5 to TRBJ2-1; 9 bases align to TRBD1. Germline CDR1 and CDR2: MNHEY and SVGAGI. Germline trimming cut 2 bases from V and 4 bases from J; bases unmatched to any gene: 6. This CDR3 is built from 16 residues. The CDR3 is CASSYNRDRDYNEQFF. As DNA, the CDR3 is TGTGCCAGCAGTTACAACCGGGACAGGGATTACAATGAGCAGTTCTTC.